Each of the 9 T cell receptor beta chains below was sequenced from the same sample in a study of T cell responses to AZD1222 COVID-19 vaccine. Sequencing used immunoSEQ multiplex PCR; TCRdb keeps in-frame clones, though not all of them. The sample carries some 100,000 clones, 87% recorded once. Sequences were derived from peripheral blood, sampled on day 0 of AZD1222 vaccination. All receptors come from an adult in good health.

V is TRBV5-1 and J is TRBJ2-1, with 8 bases lining up with TRBD2. CDR1 SGHRS and CDR2 YFSETQ come from the germline V gene. The CDR3 loop spans 16 amino acids. The V segment lost 3 bases and the J segment 2 bases; nucleotides outside the gene matches: 7. The CDR3 region has the DNA TGCGCCAGCAGCTCTGACGAAGCGGGGGCCTACAATGAGCAGTTCTTC. Its protein product is CASSSDEAGAYNEQFF.

This clone was found once. CDR3 in amino acids: CASSQSGTVGGYTF. As DNA, the CDR3 is TGTGCCAGCAGCCAGAGCGGGACAGTCGGCGGCTACACCTTC. The rearrangement links TRBV7-9 to TRBJ1-2; TRBD1 matches at 7 bases. This CDR3 comprises 14 residues. The germline V gene has CDR1 SEHNR and CDR2 FQNEAQ (reference sequence). V lost 5 bases and J lost 8; bases outside the gene matches: 11.

This sequence joins TRBV28 and TRBJ2-3; TRBD2 matches 7 bases. The V and J ends lost 2 bases and 2 bases, in that order; junction bases with no gene match: 4. This CDR3 is built from 15 residues. CDR1 MDHEN and CDR2 SYDVKM come from the germline V gene. CDR3: CASSLAGDPTDTQYF. In DNA form, the CDR3 reads TGTGCCAGCAGTTTAGCGGGGGACCCCACAGATACGCAGTATTTT.

This chain uses TRBV6-5 with TRBJ2-4, with D perhaps TRBD1 (6 bases). The CDR3 loop spans 13 amino acids. CDR1 is MNHEY and CDR2 is SVGAGI in the germline V gene. V was shortened by 2 bases and J by 6 bases, with 8 bases between the two germline ends. The CDR3 sequence: CASSYPDRNIQYF. The CDR3 DNA reads as TGTGCCAGCAGTTACCCGGACAGAAACATTCAGTACTTC.

This chain joins TRBV7-3 and TRBJ1-2; D remains ambiguous. Trimming shortened V by 5 bases and J by 0 bases, and 7 bases separated the two germline ends. Germline V lookup: CDR1 SGHTA, CDR2 FQGTGA. CDR3 length: 13 residues. The DNA for the CDR3 is TGTGCCAGCAGCCCACGCGCTAACTATGGCTACACCTTC. Encoded protein: CASSPRANYGYTF.

This sequence joins TRBV4-1 and TRBJ2-2; perhaps D is TRBD1 or TRBD2 (5 bases each). Per the germline V gene, CDR1 is MGHRA and CDR2 is YSYEKL. V lost 4 bases to trimming and J lost 6 bases, with 21 bases between them. This CDR3 comprises 17 residues. The CDR3: CASSLGRSELGAGELFF. The CDR3 DNA reads TGCGCCAGCAGCCTTGGACGGAGCGAACTAGGGGCCGGGGAGCTGTTTTTT.

The DNA for the CDR3 is TGTGCCAGTAGTAGAGACAGGGGTGCTGAGCAGTTCTTC. Protein sequence: CASSRDRGAEQFF. The rearrangement uses TRBV19 and TRBJ2-1, with 8 bases aligning to TRBD1. The V segment lost 4 bases and the J segment 9 bases; nucleotides outside the gene matches: 5. Germline loops: CDR1 LNHDA, CDR2 SQIVND (reference sequence). The CDR3 has 13 residues.

The J gene is TRBJ1-2, the V gene TRBV24-1; D is unresolved. The CDR3 has 13 residues. The V end lost 2 bases, the J end lost 7 bases, and 10 bases lay between the germline ends. CDR1 and CDR2 (germline): KGHDR, SFDVKD. The CDR3 spells CATSDSGERGYTF. Written as DNA, the CDR3 is TGTGCCACCAGTGATTCCGGGGAGCGTGGCTACACCTTC.

The rearrangement uses TRBV7-2 and TRBJ2-3; no clear D. From germline, CDR1 is SGHTA and CDR2 FQGNSA. V lost 5 bases to trimming and J lost 2 bases, with 5 bases between them. The CDR3 consists of 12 residues. The CDR3 is CASSLYTDTQYF. CDR3 DNA sequence: TGTGCCAGCAGCCTATACACAGATACGCAGTATTTT.